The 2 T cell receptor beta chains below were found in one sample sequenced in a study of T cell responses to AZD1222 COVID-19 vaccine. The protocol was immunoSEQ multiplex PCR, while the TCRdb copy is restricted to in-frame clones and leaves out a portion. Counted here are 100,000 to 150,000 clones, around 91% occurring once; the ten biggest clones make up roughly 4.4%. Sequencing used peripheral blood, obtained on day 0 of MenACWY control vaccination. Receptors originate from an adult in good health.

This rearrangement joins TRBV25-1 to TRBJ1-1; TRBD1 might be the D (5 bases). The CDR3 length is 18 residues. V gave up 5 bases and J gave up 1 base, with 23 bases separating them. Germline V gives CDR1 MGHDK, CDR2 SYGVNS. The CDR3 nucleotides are TGTGCCAGCAGTTCCCGTTCGGCGGGGGGTCGGAAGAACACTGAAGCTTTCTTT. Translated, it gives CASSSRSAGGRKNTEAFF.

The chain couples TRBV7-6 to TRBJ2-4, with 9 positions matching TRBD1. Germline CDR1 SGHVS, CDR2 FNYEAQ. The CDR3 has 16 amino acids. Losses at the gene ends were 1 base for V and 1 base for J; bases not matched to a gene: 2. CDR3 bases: TGTGCCAGCAGCTTAGGGGACAGGGAGGCCAAAAACATTCAGTACTTC. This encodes CASSLGDREAKNIQYF.